The present TCR beta chain was sequenced within a study of cytomegalovirus exposure and HLA in healthy donors. Overall study findings and caveats: Among immune exposure information, only CMV serostatus was available. In vitro experiments confirmed that a few CMV-associated chains were specific for CMV antigens. Accounts indicate the classifier identified cytomegalovirus status with strong specificity and sensitivity. Investigators reported over 150 TCR beta chains as tied to cytomegalovirus.

Trimming cost V 6 bases and J 6 bases; bases outside gene matches: 10. The length of the CDR3 is 14 residues. CDR1 and CDR2 (germline): SGHVS, FQNEAQ. The PCR contained 60 Vbeta and 13 Jbeta primers. Sequencing was performed with immunoSEQ multiplex PCR; in TCRdb, only in-frame clones are kept and a portion is missing. Found here are about 140,000 clones, over 75% of them singletons; the top ten hold roughly 2.4%. To note about this clone: Its antigen remains unidentified.

The genes are TRBV7-8 and TRBJ2-7; 8 bases align to TRBD1. Specimen: PBMCs. The clonotype comes from a man aged 45-65 years in good health and CMV-seronegative. CDR3 sequence reads: CASRQKDRAGEQYF. The CDR3 bases are TGTGCCAGCAGACAAAAGGACAGGGCTGGCGAGCAGTACTTC.